Listed below are T cell receptor beta chains from one sample, sequenced in a study of cytomegalovirus exposure and HLA in healthy donors. Clones were read by immunoSEQ multiplex PCR, and TCRdb kept only the in-frame ones, dropping some. The sample holds some 40,000 clones; 70% to 85% are singletons and the top ten take 10% to 13%. Specimen: PBMCs. These receptors were obtained from a woman younger than 35 in good health and CMV-seropositive. Each CDR3 is given with its conserved first and last residue. A D gene is named only where the DNA matches it firmly. The size of a clone is reported for some rows only, either as once, few or many, or as a class for expanded clones.

D gene	clone size	J gene	V gene	CDR3 protein	CDR3 DNA
TRBD1	-	TRBJ1-1	TRBV2	CASRPRDSNTEAFF	TGTGCCAGCAGGCCCCGGGACAGCAACACTGAAGCTTTCTTT
TRBD2	-	TRBJ2-3	TRBV19	CASTNTGTSGSFWSDTQYF	TGTGCCAGTACCAACACCGGGACTAGCGGGAGTTTTTGGTCTGATACGCAGTATTTT
-	-	TRBJ2-2	TRBV7-2	CATEGVNTGELFF	TGTGCCACCGAGGGGGTGAACACCGGGGAGCTGTTTTTT
TRBD1	once	TRBJ1-2	TRBV18	CASSPSGQNYGYTF	TGTGCCAGCTCACCATCGGGACAGAACTATGGCTACACCTTC
-	-	TRBJ1-6	TRBV10-1	CASMRAGASSYNSPLHF	TGCGCCAGCATGCGAGCAGGGGCTAGCTCCTATAATTCACCCCTCCACTTT
TRBD1	-	TRBJ2-7	TRBV30	CALLGTGLSYEQYF	TGTGCCTTACTAGGGACAGGCCTCTCCTACGAGCAGTACTTC
TRBD2	-	TRBJ2-7	TRBV18	CASSPVDSGRIVYEQYF	TGTGCCAGCTCACCAGTCGATAGCGGGAGGATTGTATACGAGCAGTACTTC
TRBD2	-	TRBJ2-2	TRBV7-2	CASSLFGGSITTGELFF	TGTGCCAGCAGCTTATTCGGCGGGAGCATTACCACCGGGGAGCTGTTTTTT
TRBD2	-	TRBJ2-2	TRBV6-1	CASSGTSGGITGELFF	TGTGCCAGCAGTGGGACTAGCGGGGGTATCACCGGGGAGCTGTTTTTT
TRBD2	few	TRBJ2-3	TRBV7-2	CASSFEAGGRTDTQYF	TGTGCCAGCAGCTTCGAAGCGGGGGGACGAACAGATACGCAGTATTTT
-	once	TRBJ1-6	TRBV7-3	CASSPLQGSESSYNSPLHF	TGTGCCAGCAGCCCCTTACAGGGATCGGAGAGCTCCTATAATTCACCCCTCCACTTT
TRBD2	-	TRBJ2-1	TRBV7-2	CASSLVGGANEQFF	TGTGCCAGCAGCTTAGTCGGGGGGGCCAATGAGCAGTTCTTC
TRBD1	-	TRBJ1-6	TRBV5-4	CASSFDRGYSPLHF	TGTGCCAGCAGCTTTGACAGGGGTTATTCACCCCTCCACTTT
-	-	TRBJ1-2	TRBV7-2	CASTGGIGYTF	TGTGCCAGCACTGGGGGGATTGGCTACACCTTC
-	-	TRBJ2-1	TRBV7-9	CASSLQNRLEGVHNEQFF	TGTGCCAGCAGCTTACAGAACAGACTAGAGGGCGTCCACAATGAGCAGTTCTTC
-	-	TRBJ2-3	TRBV6-1	CASSDRERSLTDTQYF	TGTGCCAGCAGTGATAGGGAGCGGAGTCTCACAGATACGCAGTATTTT
-	-	TRBJ2-1	TRBV30	CAWSVGQSSYNEQFF	TGTGCCTGGAGTGTGGGGCAGTCTTCCTACAATGAGCAGTTCTTC
TRBD1	-	TRBJ1-2	TRBV30	CAWSLRTGGGLGGYTF	TGTGCCTGGAGTCTCCGGACAGGGGGCGGGTTAGGTGGCTACACCTTC
-	-	TRBJ2-7	TRBV5-1	CASSTGQYEQYF	TGCGCCAGCAGCACCGGACAGTACGAGCAGTACTTC
-	-	TRBJ1-6	TRBV27	CASSHLEERQGNSPLHF	TGTGCCAGCAGTCATTTGGAAGAAAGGCAGGGGAATTCACCCCTCCACTTT
-	-	TRBJ1-2	TRBV7-2	CASSSGWATNYGYTF	TGTGCCAGCAGCTCCGGCTGGGCTACTAACTATGGCTACACCTTC
TRBD1	-	TRBJ2-7	TRBV6-1	CASSVDRGNYEQYF	TGTGCCAGCAGTGTTGACAGGGGGAACTACGAGCAGTACTTC